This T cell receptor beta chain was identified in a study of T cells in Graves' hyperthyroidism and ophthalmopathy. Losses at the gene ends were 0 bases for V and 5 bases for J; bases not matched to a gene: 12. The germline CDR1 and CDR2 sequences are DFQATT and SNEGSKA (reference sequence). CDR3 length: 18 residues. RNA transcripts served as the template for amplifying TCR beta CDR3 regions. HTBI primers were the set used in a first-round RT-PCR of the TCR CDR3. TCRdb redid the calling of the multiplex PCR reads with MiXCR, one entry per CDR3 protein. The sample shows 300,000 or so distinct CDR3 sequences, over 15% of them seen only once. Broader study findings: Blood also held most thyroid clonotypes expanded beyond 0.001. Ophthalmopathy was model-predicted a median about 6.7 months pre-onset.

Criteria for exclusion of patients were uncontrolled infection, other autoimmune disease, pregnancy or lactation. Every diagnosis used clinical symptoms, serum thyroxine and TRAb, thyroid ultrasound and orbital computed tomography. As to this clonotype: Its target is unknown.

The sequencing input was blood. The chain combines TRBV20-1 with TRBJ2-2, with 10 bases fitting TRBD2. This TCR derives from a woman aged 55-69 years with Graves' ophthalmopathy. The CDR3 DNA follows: TGCAGTGCTAGAGATTTGGCTAGCGGGAGATCAGAAACCGGGGAGCTGTTTTTT. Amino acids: CSARDLASGRSETGELFF.